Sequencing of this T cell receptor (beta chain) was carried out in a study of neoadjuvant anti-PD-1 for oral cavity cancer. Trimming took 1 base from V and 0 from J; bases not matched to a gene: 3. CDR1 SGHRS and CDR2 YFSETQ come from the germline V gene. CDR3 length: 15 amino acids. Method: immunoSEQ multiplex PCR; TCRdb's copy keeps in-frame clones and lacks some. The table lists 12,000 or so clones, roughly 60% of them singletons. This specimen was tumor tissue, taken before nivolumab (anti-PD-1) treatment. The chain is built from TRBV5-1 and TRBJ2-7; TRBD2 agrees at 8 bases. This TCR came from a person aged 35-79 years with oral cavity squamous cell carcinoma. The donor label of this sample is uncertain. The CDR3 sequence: CASSLYAGGSYEQYF. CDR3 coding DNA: TGCGCCAGCAGCTTGTACGCGGGGGGCTCCTACGAGCAGTACTTC.